This entry is about one T cell receptor (beta chain). This clonotype was counted ten times or more. What this receptor recognizes is not known. No base-level quality is on record; no much larger clone is a single base apart. The data are from a study of Graves' ophthalmopathy and Graves' hyperthyroidism listed by TCRdb under 2018. The study in broad terms: Peripheral blood was collected at initial diagnosis, prior to any treatment. The study used signatures of the TCR beta repertoire to tell Graves' ophthalmopathy apart from Graves' hyperthyroidism and to predict which patients would progress to ophthalmopathy. The roughly 100 discovery patients were randomly divided into training and test sets at a 7:3 ratio. After sampling, hyperthyroidism patients received methimazole starting at 30 mg daily, and ophthalmopathy patients received high-dose intravenous methylprednisolone. For independent validation, a separate cohort was made up of 18 hyperthyroidism patients plus 17 patients who later progressed from hyperthyroidism to ophthalmopathy. In over 5 hyperthyroidism patients, the T-cell repertoire of thyroid tissue was compared with the T-cell repertoire of blood. In total, some 140 blood samples were TCR-sequenced: approximately 40 ophthalmopathy, around 75 hyperthyroidism and approximately 17 hyperthyroidism-to-ophthalmopathy patients. To explore V-J signatures distinguishing ophthalmopathy from hyperthyroidism, a discovery set of approximately 100 patients (about 43 ophthalmopathy, 57 stable hyperthyroidism) was enrolled. Broader findings and caveats from the paper: Most expanded thyroid clonotypes with a frequency above 0.001 also appeared in blood, which suggests that blood repertoires may reflect the immune response in the thyroid. Sample size was not predetermined statistically, and investigators were not blinded to group allocation. In validation, the model predicted ophthalmopathy progression with more than 55% sensitivity and around 72% specificity; 12 predicted patients were CT-confirmed with GO in a median of about 6.1 months. In cross-validation, the 13-signature model distinguished ophthalmopathy from stable hyperthyroidism with less than 90% sensitivity and roughly 81% specificity, while in the test set the corresponding values were about 80% and 75%.

In the germline V gene (reference sequence), CDR1 corresponds to LNHDA and CDR2 to SQIVND. The CDR3 sequence holds 18 residues, the cysteine and phenylalanine included. Left in the record is the CDR3 DNA by itself, 54 bases read in frame from the first base. V is reduced by 1 base and J by 1 base, leaving a spacing of 19 bases between them. Hyperthyroidism was defined as stable when no progression to ophthalmopathy occurred within 18 months of follow-up. The hyperthyroidism patients were 18 to 65 years old and newly diagnosed, with a disease duration of less than 2 months. Patients with other autoimmune diseases, uncontrolled infections, pregnancy or lactation were excluded. Clinical symptoms, serum thyroxine, TRAb, thyroid ultrasound and orbital computed tomography formed the basis of the diagnosis. PBMCs were isolated from 10 ml of fresh peripheral blood by Ficoll-Paque density gradient centrifugation. Total RNA was extracted using Trizol reagent, and RNA quality was checked on an Agilent 2100 Bioanalyzer.

TCR beta CDR3 regions were amplified from RNA transcripts for repertoire sequencing. A first-round RT-PCR used HTBI primers with the Qiagen OneStep RT-PCR kit, followed by a second-round multiplex PCR, size selection and purification. The libraries underwent paired-end sequencing with 100 bp reads on an Illumina HiSeq2000. The authors' analysis ran thus. SOAPnuke was used to process the reads, throwing out any read that had adapters, had uncalled bases, had a mean Phred below 15, or lacked an exact constant-primer or identifier match. COPE v1.2.5 was used to merge the high-quality paired reads. Each unique nucleotide sequence was treated as a clonotype, and MiTCR v1.1 was used to align the clonotypes to the IMGT TRB V, D and J references. Only V-J combinations with frequency above 0.0001 were analysed, covering approximately 99% of repertoires. For each V-J combination, a TCR clonal expansion and chaos score was defined as F50 clonal expansion divided by the chaos observed in the TCRdist matrix. Welch's t-statistics and random forest were used to reduce features to about a dozen V-J combinations, which were fed into a naive Bayes classifier. Thyroid-blood repertoire similarity was quantified with the Morisita-Horn index. TCRdb trimmed public reads at Q25 via fastp, called clones via MiXCR and kept in-frame beta chains. Each record represents a unique CDR3 protein, reported with the most common genes and DNA among its rows. The authors' filters were not applied to this entry. This sample is represented by more than 300,000 distinct CDR3 sequences; 15% of them were singletons. The ten largest account for 5.5% to 7% of the sample.

Sequenced: peripheral blood. This chain joins TRBV19 to TRBJ1-1; 6 matching bases give a weak D call of TRBD1. This TCR was sampled from a woman aged 18-29 years with stable Graves' hyperthyroidism. Donor details come from another sample of the same person, matched by shared clones. At the DNA level, the sequence is TGTGCCAGTAGTATAGGGGGAACAGGGAAAAGGAGGAACACTGAAGCTTTCTTT. This codes for CASSIGGTGKRRNTEAFF.